This TCR beta chain came from a study of Ad26.COV2.S vaccination and SARS-CoV-2 variants. Whole-study results and caveats: After vaccination, reports described spike-specific CD8+ and CD4+ T cell responses as showing substantial breadth.

The CDR3 has 15 residues. Germline CDR1 reads SGHNT; CDR2 reads YENEEA. V gave up 3 bases and J gave up 10 bases; unmatched junction bases: 5. Treatment described: roughly 18 received Ad26.COV2.S at low or high dose, single or two shots; 5 received placebo; per-sample allocation not given. Sampling took place 63 days after the first vaccine or placebo injection. Immunization relied on an Ad26 vector, which expressed Wuhan-strain SARS-CoV-2 spike. Comment on this clone: What it recognizes is unknown.

The repertoire was sequenced with immunoSEQ multiplex PCR; TCRdb's copy has only in-frame clones and lacks some. The table includes around 240,000 clones, approximately 87% detected once. The TCR sequence derives from a person between 18 and 65 years old who received the Ad26.COV2.S COVID-19 vaccine or a placebo. The sample here was peripheral blood, taken in a trial of Ad26.COV2.S vaccine versus placebo. The V gene is TRBV11-3, the J gene TRBJ2-1; 14 bases agree with TRBD2. This CDR3 is CASSLGTSGSDEQFF. In DNA form, the CDR3 reads TGTGCCAGCAGCTTGGGGACTAGCGGGAGCGACGAGCAGTTCTTC.